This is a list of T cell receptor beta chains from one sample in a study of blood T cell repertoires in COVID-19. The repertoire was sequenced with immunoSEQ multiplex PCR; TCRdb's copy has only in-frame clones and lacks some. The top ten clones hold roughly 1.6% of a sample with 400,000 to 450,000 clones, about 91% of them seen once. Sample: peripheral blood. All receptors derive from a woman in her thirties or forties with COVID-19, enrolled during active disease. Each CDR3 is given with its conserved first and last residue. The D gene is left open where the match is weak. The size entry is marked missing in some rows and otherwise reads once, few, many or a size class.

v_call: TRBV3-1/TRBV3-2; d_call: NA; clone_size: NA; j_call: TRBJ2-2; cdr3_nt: TGTGCCAGCAGCCAAGATCTGCTACAGGGAATCACCGGGGAGCTGTTTTTT; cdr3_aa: CASSQDLLQGITGELFF
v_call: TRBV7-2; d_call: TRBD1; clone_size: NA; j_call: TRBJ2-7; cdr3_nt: TGTGCCAGCAGCTCCCGACAGGGTAGCACCTACGAGCAGTACTTC; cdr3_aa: CASSSRQGSTYEQYF
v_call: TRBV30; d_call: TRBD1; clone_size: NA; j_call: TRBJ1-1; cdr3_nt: TGTGCCTGGAGGGGTGGAGGGGGCAGAGAGAACACTGAAGCTTTCTTT; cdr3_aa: CAWRGGGGRENTEAFF
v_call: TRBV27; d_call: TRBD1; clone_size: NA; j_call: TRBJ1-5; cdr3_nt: TGTGCCAGCAGTTTAGAGGGGGCGTTAGGTAATCAGCCCCAGCATTTT; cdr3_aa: CASSLEGALGNQPQHF
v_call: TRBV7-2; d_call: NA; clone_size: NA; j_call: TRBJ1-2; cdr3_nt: TGTGCCAGCAGCTTCCTTACCGGGTCCGGCTACACCTTC; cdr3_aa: CASSFLTGSGYTF
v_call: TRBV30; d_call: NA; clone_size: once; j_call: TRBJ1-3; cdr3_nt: TGTGCCTGGAGCGTTACTGGAAACACCATATATTTT; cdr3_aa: CAWSVTGNTIYF
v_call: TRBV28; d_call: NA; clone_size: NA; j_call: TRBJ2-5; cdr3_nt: TGTGCCAGCAGTTTTGCGGCAGGGGCGATTGAGGCCCAGTACTTC; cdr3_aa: CASSFAAGAIEAQYF
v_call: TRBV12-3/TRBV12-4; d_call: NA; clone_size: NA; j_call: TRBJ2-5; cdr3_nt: TGTGCCAGCAGTTTCTCCCGGGACAAGTACTTC; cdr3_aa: CASSFSRDKYF
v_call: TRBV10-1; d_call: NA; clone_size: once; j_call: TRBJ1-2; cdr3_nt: TGCGCCAGCAGGGTATTCCAGGGTGCCTATGGCTACACCTTC; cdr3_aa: CASRVFQGAYGYTF
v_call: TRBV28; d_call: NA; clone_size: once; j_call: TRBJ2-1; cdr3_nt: TGTGCCAGCAGACCCGATTGGATACAGTACAATGAGCAGTTCTTC; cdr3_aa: CASRPDWIQYNEQFF
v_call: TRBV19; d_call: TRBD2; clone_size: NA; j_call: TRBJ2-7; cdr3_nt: TGTGCCAGTAGTATCGGGGGGAATTTCTACGAGCAGTACTTC; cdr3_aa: CASSIGGNFYEQYF
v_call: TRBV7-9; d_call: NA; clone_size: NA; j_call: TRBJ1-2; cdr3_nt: TGTGCCAGCAGCTTGCCCGAGGGATCCCGGTATGGCTACACCTTC; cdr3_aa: CASSLPEGSRYGYTF
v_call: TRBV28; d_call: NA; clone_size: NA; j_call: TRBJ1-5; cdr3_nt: TGTGCCAGCAGCAACATGCTTGGGGGCGATCAGCCCCAGCATTTT; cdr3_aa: CASSNMLGGDQPQHF
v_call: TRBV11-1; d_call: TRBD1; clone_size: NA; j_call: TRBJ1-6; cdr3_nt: TGTGCCAGCAGCCCGGACAGGAGAGATTCACCCCTCCACTTT; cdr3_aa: CASSPDRRDSPLHF
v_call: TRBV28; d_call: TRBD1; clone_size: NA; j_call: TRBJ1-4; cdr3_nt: TGTGCCAGCAGTTTATTTTCGGGACAGGGGGCCACTAATGAAAAACTGTTTTTT; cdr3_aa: CASSLFSGQGATNEKLFF
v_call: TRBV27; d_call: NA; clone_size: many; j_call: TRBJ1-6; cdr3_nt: TGTGCCAGCAGTTTAGTACCGGGGAGCTATAATTCACCCCTCCACTTT; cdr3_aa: CASSLVPGSYNSPLHF
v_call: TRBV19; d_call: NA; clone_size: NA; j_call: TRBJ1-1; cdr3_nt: TGTGCCAGTAGTTCCGGACAGACTAACACTGAAGCTTTCTTT; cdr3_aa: CASSSGQTNTEAFF